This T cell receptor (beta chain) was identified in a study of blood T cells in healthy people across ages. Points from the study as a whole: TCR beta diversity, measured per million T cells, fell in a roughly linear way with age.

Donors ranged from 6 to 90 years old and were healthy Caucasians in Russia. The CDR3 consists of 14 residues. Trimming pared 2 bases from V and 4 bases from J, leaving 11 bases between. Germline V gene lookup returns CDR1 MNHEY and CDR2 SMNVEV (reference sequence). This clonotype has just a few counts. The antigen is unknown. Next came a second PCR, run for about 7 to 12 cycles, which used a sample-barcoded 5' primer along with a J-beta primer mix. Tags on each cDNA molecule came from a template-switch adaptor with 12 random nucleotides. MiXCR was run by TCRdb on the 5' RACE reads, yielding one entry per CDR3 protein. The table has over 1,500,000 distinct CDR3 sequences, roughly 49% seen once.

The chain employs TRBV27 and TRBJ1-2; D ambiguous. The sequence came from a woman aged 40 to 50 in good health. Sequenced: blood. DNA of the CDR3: TGTGCCAGCAGTTTAAAGCCGGGCGTCTATGGCTACACCTTC. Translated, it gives CASSLKPGVYGYTF.